These 27 T cell receptor beta chains came from one sample sequenced in a study of blood T cell repertoires in COVID-19 (dated by TCRdb to 2020 to 2021). Library prep was done by the immunoSEQ multiplex PCR assay. TCRdb provides this immuneACCESS table in a form limited to in-frame rearrangements. Some clones are lacking; in checked studies, under half of them reflect an unresolved V gene, and why the rest are absent is not known. The sample yields under 45,000 clones; approximately 80% were counted once. The top ten clonotypes cover 31% of the sample. Material: peripheral blood. The receptors here all came from a man older than 75 with acute or convalescent COVID-19.

The chain uses TRBV6-5 and TRBJ1-6; 7 bases map to TRBD1. V gave up 5 bases and J gave up 3 bases; unmatched junction bases: 4. The CDR3 sequence is 15 residues long. Germline V gene lookup returns CDR1 MNHEY and CDR2 SVGAGI. The CDR3 spells CASSTHRGYNSPLHF. The CDR3 DNA reads TGTGCCAGCAGTACGCACAGGGGCTATAATTCACCCCTCCACTTT.

This chain uses TRBV6-5 with TRBJ2-7; D not resolved. This CDR3 spans 14 amino acids. Germline V gene lookup returns CDR1 MNHEY and CDR2 SVGAGI. With 2 bases removed from V and 4 bases from J, the gap between germline ends came to 12 bases. Here the CDR3 DNA reads TGTGCCAGCAGTTACACCGCGGCATTTTACGAGCAGTACTTC. Amino acids: CASSYTAAFYEQYF.

The chain joins TRBV27 to TRBJ1-6; D gene uncertain. V lost 3 bases and J 4 bases, leaving 7 bases between the germline ends. In germline, CDR1 is MNHEY, CDR2 SMNVEV (reference sequence). The CDR3 consists of 14 residues. The CDR3 DNA follows: TGTGCCAGCAGTTTTCTCGGTTATAATTCACCCCTCCACTTT. Protein product: CASSFLGYNSPLHF.

This clone has a handful of counts. The rearrangement joins TRBV18 to TRBJ1-6; D is possibly TRBD1 (6 bases). Between the trimmed V and J ends, which lost 5 bases and 7 bases, there was a span of 9 bases. Per germline, CDR1 KGHSH and CDR2 LQKENI. The CDR3 loop spans 13 amino acids. DNA for the CDR3: TGTGCCAGCTCAGGGGGCGGGAATTCACCCCTCCACTTT. Its protein product is CASSGGGNSPLHF.

This chain links TRBV7-2 with TRBJ2-1, with D tentatively TRBD2 (6 bases). Germline V CDR1 and CDR2: SGHTA, FQGNSA. The CDR3 consists of 18 residues. Deletions cut 3 bases from V and 0 bases from J, with 18 bases between. The DNA for the CDR3 is TGTGCCAGCAGCTTTTTCTTGGGGCGACTAGTCTCCTACAATGAGCAGTTCTTC. Translating gives CASSFFLGRLVSYNEQFF.

The rearrangement joins TRBV7-9 to TRBJ1-1, with D possibly being TRBD1 (5 bases). Trimming took 3 bases from V and 1 from J, leaving 9 bases between them. CDR3 length: 14 residues. Germline loops: CDR1 SEHNR, CDR2 FQNEAQ (reference sequence). The CDR3: CASSFSGQNTEAFF. CDR3 coding DNA: TGTGCCAGCAGCTTCTCCGGACAGAACACTGAAGCTTTCTTT.

The chain recombines TRBV7-2 with TRBJ1-5; 8 bases fit TRBD1. Germline assignment: CDR1 SGHTA and CDR2 FQGNSA. This CDR3 is 16 amino acids long. The ends lost 5 bases at V and 0 bases at J; junction bases unmatched: 6. The CDR3 sequence: CASSPGTGHSNQPQHF. The CDR3 DNA reads as TGTGCCAGCAGCCCCGGGACAGGTCATAGCAATCAGCCCCAGCATTTT.

The J gene is TRBJ2-7, the V gene TRBV7-2, with TRBD1 matching 9 bases. The CDR3 sequence is 13 residues long. CDR1 is SGHTA, CDR2 FQGNSA, per germline. V lost 6 bases, J lost 7 bases, and 7 bases stayed unmatched. CDR3 nucleotides: TGTGCCAGCAGTTGGGACAGGGTGAAGGAGCAGTACTTC. Translated: CASSWDRVKEQYF.

The J gene is TRBJ2-5, the V gene TRBV7-2; possible D gene TRBD2, 7 bases. This CDR3 region has 14 residues. V lost 8 bases and J 1 base, leaving 14 bases between the germline ends. The germline V gene has CDR1 SGHTA and CDR2 FQGNSA. The CDR3 spells CASRGEGGQETQYF. CDR3 nucleotide sequence: TGTGCCAGCCGGGGGGAAGGGGGCCAAGAGACCCAGTACTTC. Together with reference TRBV7-2 and TRBJ2-5, the CDR3 gives the full variable domain: GAGVSQSPSNKVTEKGKDVELRCDPISGHTALYWYRQSLGQGLEFLIYFQGNSAPDKSGLPSDRFSAERTGGSVSTLTIQRTQQEDSAVYLCASRGEGGQETQYFGPGTRLLVL.

This chain connects TRBV5-1 to TRBJ2-3; 8 positions agree with TRBD2. The length of the CDR3 is 18 residues. V lost 0 bases, J lost 2 bases, and 11 bases stayed unmatched. Per the germline V gene, CDR1 is SGHRS and CDR2 is YFSETQ. The CDR3 region is CASSLVRGAGAATDTQYF. The CDR3 DNA is TGCGCCAGCAGCTTGGTTCGAGGAGCGGGGGCCGCCACAGATACGCAGTATTTT.

The chain joins TRBV12-2 to TRBJ2-6; TRBD1, the table's D call, lacks a check against the DNA. TRBV12-2 is described as a pseudogene. The CDR3 covers 18 residues. The DNA for the CDR3 is TGTGCAAGTCGCTCCCGGGACAGGGGCCTCTCTGGGGCCAACGTCCTGACTTTC. Protein sequence: CASRSRDRGLSGANVLTF.

This chain links TRBV7-2 with TRBJ2-5, with a tentative D call TRBD2 (6 bases). V lost 1 base and J 0 bases, leaving 6 bases between the germline ends. The CDR3 spans 14 residues. In germline, CDR1 is SGHTA, CDR2 FQGNSA. The CDR3 nucleotides read TGTGCCAGCAGCTTAGGCGGGAACCAAGAGACCCAGTACTTC. It yields the protein CASSLGGNQETQYF. The complete variable domain, with remaining parts taken from reference TRBV7-2 and TRBJ2-5, reads GAGVSQSPSNKVTEKGKDVELRCDPISGHTALYWYRQSLGQGLEFLIYFQGNSAPDKSGLPSDRFSAERTGGSVSTLTIQRTQQEDSAVYLCASSLGGNQETQYFGPGTRLLVL.

V and J are TRBV30 and TRBJ1-5; D is possibly TRBD1 (5 bases). With 2 bases removed from V and 3 bases from J, the gap between germline ends came to 14 bases. Germline V CDR1 and CDR2: GTSNPN, SVGIG (reference sequence). This CDR3 comprises 15 residues. This chain's CDR3 is CAWSPPDRNNQPQHF. The DNA for the CDR3 is TGTGCCTGGAGTCCCCCTGACAGAAACAATCAGCCCCAGCATTTT.

V gene TRBV12-3 or TRBV12-4 combines with J gene TRBJ1-4; D ambiguous. Trimming took off 7 bases at V and 8 bases at J, with 14 bases between the two ends. The CDR3 extends over 13 amino acids. CDR3 protein: CASTRTRREKLFF. As DNA, the CDR3 is TGTGCCAGCACCAGGACCAGGAGGGAAAAACTGTTTTTT.

The chain couples TRBV11-2 to TRBJ1-1; D gene unclear. Per germline, CDR1 SGHAT and CDR2 FQNNGV. This CDR3 has 14 amino acids. V lost 5 bases to trimming and J lost 1 base, with 11 bases between them. The CDR3 reads CASSPGSQNTEAFF. Here the CDR3 DNA reads TGTGCCAGCAGCCCCGGGAGCCAGAACACTGAAGCTTTCTTT.

This chain joins TRBV3-1 (or the pseudogene TRBV3-2) and TRBJ1-2, with a possible D match to TRBD1 (5 bases). Deletions cut 0 bases from V and 5 bases from J, with 13 bases between. The germline CDR1 and CDR2 sequences are LGHDT and YNNKEL (reference sequence). This CDR3 has 15 residues. CDR3 amino acids: CASSQEDRGRYGYTF. CDR3 nucleotide sequence: TGTGCCAGCAGCCAAGAAGATAGGGGAAGGTATGGCTACACCTTC.

The chain couples TRBV12-3 or TRBV12-4 to TRBJ1-1; D is perhaps TRBD1 (6 bases). Trimming took 7 bases from V and 2 from J, leaving 11 bases between them. This CDR3 contains 13 residues. The CDR3 reads CASTTQGNTEAFF. Here the CDR3 DNA reads TGTGCCAGCACCACACAGGGTAACACTGAAGCTTTCTTT.

Only a few counts were recorded for this clone. The sample has other DNA sequences that encode this CDR3 too. The chain recombines TRBV5-1 with TRBJ1-1; 8 bases line up with TRBD1. CDR1 is SGHRS and CDR2 is YFSETQ in the germline V gene. The CDR3 runs 14 residues. With 4 bases clipped from V and 1 base from J, the junction kept 3 bases outside the gene matches. The CDR3: CASSPGTGNTEAFF. For the CDR3, the DNA is TGCGCCAGCAGCCCAGGGACAGGGAACACTGAAGCTTTCTTT. Supplemented by reference TRBV5-1 and TRBJ1-1, the full variable domain reads KAGVTQTPRYLIKTRGQQVTLSCSPISGHRSVSWYQQTPGQGLQFLFEYFSETQRNKGNFPGRFSGRQFSNSRSEMNVSTLELGDSALYLCASSPGTGNTEAFFGQGTRLTVV.

V usage is TRBV7-9 and J usage is TRBJ2-1, with TRBD2 matching over 9 bases. The V segment lost 2 bases and the J segment 4 bases; nucleotides outside the gene matches: 3. The CDR3 extends over 15 amino acids. CDR1 is SEHNR, CDR2 FQNEAQ, per germline (reference sequence). The DNA of the CDR3 is TGTGCCAGCAGCTTACTAGCGGGACTATACAATGAGCAGTTCTTC. This gives the protein CASSLLAGLYNEQFF.

The chain carries TRBV6-1 and TRBJ2-7; TRBD2 matches 10 bases. Per the germline V gene, CDR1 is MNHNS and CDR2 is SASEGT. Trimming at V came to 0 bases and at J to 6 bases, leaving 8 bases not matched to a gene. The CDR3 loop spans 16 amino acids. The CDR3 loop reads CASSEARTSGTREQYF. DNA of the CDR3: TGTGCCAGCAGTGAAGCGCGAACTAGCGGGACCCGCGAGCAGTACTTC.

The chain joins TRBV4-3 to TRBJ2-2; possible D gene TRBD1, 6 bases. CDR1 and CDR2 (germline): LGHNA, YSLEER. The CDR3 is made up of 17 amino acids. V gave up 5 bases and J gave up 0 bases, with 16 bases separating them. CDR3 sequence (DNA): TGCGCCAGCAGCAAGCTCGCAGGGGCCGCGAACACCGGGGAGCTGTTTTTT. Residues: CASSKLAGAANTGELFF.

The J gene is TRBJ1-2, the V gene TRBV7-2; the match to TRBD1 covers 8 bases. The CDR3 consists of 15 residues. V was clipped by 0 bases and J by 3 bases; unmatched bases: 3. The germline V gene encodes CDR1 SGHTA and CDR2 FQGNSA. CDR3 DNA sequence: TGTGCCAGCAGCTTAGCCTCGACAGGGGACTATGGCTACACCTTC. As protein: CASSLASTGDYGYTF. Full variable domain (missing parts from reference TRBV7-2 and TRBJ1-2): GAGVSQSPSNKVTEKGKDVELRCDPISGHTALYWYRQSLGQGLEFLIYFQGNSAPDKSGLPSDRFSAERTGGSVSTLTIQRTQQEDSAVYLCASSLASTGDYGYTFGSGTRLTVV.

The V gene is TRBV12-5, the J gene TRBJ2-5; the match to TRBD1 covers 11 bases. Trimming cost V 1 base and J 1 base; bases outside gene matches: 2. The germline CDR1 and CDR2 sequences are LGHNT and FRNRAP. The CDR3 spans 16 residues. This CDR3 reads CASGLGTGGLQETQYF. In nucleotides, the CDR3 is TGTGCTAGTGGTTTGGGGACAGGGGGCCTCCAAGAGACCCAGTACTTC. Together with reference TRBV12-5 and TRBJ2-5, the CDR3 gives the full variable domain: DARVTQTPRHKVTEMGQEVTMRCQPILGHNTVFWYRQTMMQGLELLAYFRNRAPLDDSGMPKDRFSAEMPDATLATLKIQPSEPRDSAVYFCASGLGTGGLQETQYFGPGTRLLVL.

The chain uses TRBV6-4 and TRBJ1-1; D might be TRBD1 (6 bases). Between the trimmed V and J ends, which lost 6 bases and 3 bases, there was a span of 11 bases. Germline V gene lookup returns CDR1 MRHNA and CDR2 SNTAGT. The CDR3 is made up of 13 amino acids. CDR3 protein: CASRRQEDTEAFF. The CDR3 DNA reads TGTGCCAGCAGGCGACAGGAGGACACTGAAGCTTTCTTT.

V usage is TRBV20-1 and J usage is TRBJ1-4; no clear D. The CDR3 has 14 residues. CDR1 and CDR2 (germline): DFQATT, SNEGSKA (reference sequence). The ends were cut back, 3 bases at V and 8 bases at J, with 16 bases in the middle. The CDR3 sequence: CSASFGRRREKLFF. The CDR3 DNA sequence: TGCAGTGCTAGTTTTGGGAGGAGACGGGAAAAACTGTTTTTT.

This chain links TRBV27 with TRBJ2-5; 13 nucleotides agree with TRBD2. There are 16 residues in the CDR3. With V trimmed by 6 bases and J by 3 bases, 7 bases remained unmatched. The V gene's germline CDR1 is MNHEY and CDR2 SMNVEV (reference sequence). CDR3 nucleotides: TGTGCCAGCAGACGAACTGGGACTAGCGGGAAAGAGACCCAGTACTTC. This sequence encodes CASRRTGTSGKETQYF.

V and J are TRBV15 and TRBJ2-1, with D maybe TRBD2 (5 bases). Germline CDR1 and CDR2: LNHNV and YYDKDF (reference sequence). Trimming took off 3 bases at V and 8 bases at J, with 14 bases between the two ends. The CDR3 sequence is 14 residues long. The CDR3 nucleotides read TGTGCCACCAGCAGGGACTGGACGGGTGATGAGCAGTTCTTC. It specifies CATSRDWTGDEQFF.